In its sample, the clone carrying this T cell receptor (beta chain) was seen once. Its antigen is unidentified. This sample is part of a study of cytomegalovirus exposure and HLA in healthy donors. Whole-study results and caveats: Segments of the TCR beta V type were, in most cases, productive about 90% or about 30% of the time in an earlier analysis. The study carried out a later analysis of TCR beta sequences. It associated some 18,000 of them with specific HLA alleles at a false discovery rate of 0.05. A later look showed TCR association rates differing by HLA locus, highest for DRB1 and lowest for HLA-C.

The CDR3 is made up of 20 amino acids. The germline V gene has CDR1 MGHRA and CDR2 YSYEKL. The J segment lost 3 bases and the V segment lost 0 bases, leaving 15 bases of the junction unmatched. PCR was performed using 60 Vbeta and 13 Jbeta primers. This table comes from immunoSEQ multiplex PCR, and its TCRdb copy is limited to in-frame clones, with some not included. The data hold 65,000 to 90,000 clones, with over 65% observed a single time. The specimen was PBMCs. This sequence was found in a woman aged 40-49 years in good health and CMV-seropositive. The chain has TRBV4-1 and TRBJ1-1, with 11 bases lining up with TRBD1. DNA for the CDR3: TGCGCCAGCAGCCAAGATTTTCGTTTTGGGACAGGGGGAATGGACACTGAAGCTTTCTTT. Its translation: CASSQDFRFGTGGMDTEAFF.